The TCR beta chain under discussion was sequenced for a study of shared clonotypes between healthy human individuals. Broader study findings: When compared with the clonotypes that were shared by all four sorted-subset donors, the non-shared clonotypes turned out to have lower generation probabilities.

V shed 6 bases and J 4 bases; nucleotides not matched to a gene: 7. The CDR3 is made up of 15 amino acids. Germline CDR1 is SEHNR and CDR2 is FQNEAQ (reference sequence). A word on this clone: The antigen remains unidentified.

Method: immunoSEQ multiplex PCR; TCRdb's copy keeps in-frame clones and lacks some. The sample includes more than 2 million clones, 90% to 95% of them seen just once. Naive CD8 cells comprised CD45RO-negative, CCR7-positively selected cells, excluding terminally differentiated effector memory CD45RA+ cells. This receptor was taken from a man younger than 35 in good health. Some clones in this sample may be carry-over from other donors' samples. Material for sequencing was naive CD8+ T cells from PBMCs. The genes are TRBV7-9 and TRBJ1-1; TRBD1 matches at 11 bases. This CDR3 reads CASRWTGGAGTEAFF. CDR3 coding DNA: TGTGCCAGCAGGTGGACAGGGGGCGCGGGCACTGAAGCTTTCTTT.